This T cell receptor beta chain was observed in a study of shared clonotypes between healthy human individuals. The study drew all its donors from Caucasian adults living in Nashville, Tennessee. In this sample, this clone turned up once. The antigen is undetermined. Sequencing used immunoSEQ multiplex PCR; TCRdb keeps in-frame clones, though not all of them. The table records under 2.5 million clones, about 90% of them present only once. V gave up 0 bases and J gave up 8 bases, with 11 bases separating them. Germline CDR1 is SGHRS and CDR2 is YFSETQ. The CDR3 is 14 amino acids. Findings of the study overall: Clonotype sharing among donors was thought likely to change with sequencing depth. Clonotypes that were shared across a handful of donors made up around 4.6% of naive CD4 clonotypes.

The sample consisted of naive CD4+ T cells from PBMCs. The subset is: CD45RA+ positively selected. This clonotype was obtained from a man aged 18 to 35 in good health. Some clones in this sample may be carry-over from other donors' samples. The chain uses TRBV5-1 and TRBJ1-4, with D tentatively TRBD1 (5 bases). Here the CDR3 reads CASSLEQDREKLFF. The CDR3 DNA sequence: TGCGCCAGCAGCTTGGAACAGGATCGCGAAAAACTGTTTTTT.